This record covers a single T cell receptor (beta chain). In the original workflow: Reference gene primer amplification gave nucleated cell count estimates. Sequencing used immunoSEQ multiplex PCR; TCRdb keeps in-frame clones, though not all of them. Clone size and V and J calls were adopted from that table, with D and trimming inferred from the DNA. The table includes about 180,000 clones, about 84% detected once. Trimming stripped 7 bases from V and 0 bases from J, with 9 bases between. The V gene's germline CDR1 is SNHLY and CDR2 FYNNEI. The CDR3 has 13 amino acids. The data derive from a study of blood T cell repertoires in COVID-19. Study-level background: The United States, Italy and Spain supplied acute and convalescent COVID-19 samples. PBMCs, B-cell-depleted T cells, or T cells were the source of the cDNA or gDNA that made up the material.

The chain employs TRBV2 and TRBJ1-1, with D unresolved. This TCR was recovered from a human donor in a cohort sampled during active COVID-19. Input material: peripheral blood. In nucleotides, the CDR3 is TGTGCCAGCAAAAATCAGATGAACACTGAAGCTTTCTTT. Encoded protein: CASKNQMNTEAFF.